One and the same sample provided the 29 T cell receptor beta chains below, sequenced in a study of control samples from healthy donors and cancer patients. TCRdb's table, derived via immunoSEQ multiplex PCR, lists solely in-frame clones and lacks some. The sample records about 65,000 clones, just over 90% being singletons. The sequencing input was PBMCs. The receptor set was obtained from a woman in her fifties or sixties with colorectal cancer.

To note about this clone: A read error may produce the germline difference seen at one junction end. The CDR3 DNA is TGTGCCATCATGGGGGGAAGACAAGCGACCCAGTACTTC. Residues: CAIMGGRQATQYF. This sequence joins TRBV10-3 and TRBJ2-5; TRBD2 is a possible D gene (6 bases). The CDR3 has 13 residues. Per germline, CDR1 ENHRY and CDR2 SYGVKD.

The chain is built from TRBV7-2 and TRBJ1-1; D ambiguous. The germline CDR1 and CDR2 sequences are SGHTA and FQGNSA. The length of the CDR3 is 12 residues. Trimming removed 5 bases at V and 3 bases at J, with 7 bases between. The CDR3 protein is CASSQWDTEAFF. The CDR3 region has the DNA TGTGCCAGCAGCCAATGGGACACTGAAGCTTTCTTT.

This rearrangement joins TRBV7-8 to TRBJ2-5; TRBD2 aligns across 10 bases. The trim removed 2 bases at V and 5 bases at J, leaving 11 bases unmatched. CDR3 length equals 17 residues. Germline V gives CDR1 SGHVS, CDR2 FQNEAQ. In DNA, the CDR3 is TGTGCCAGCAGCTTAAGTGTTAGGGGACTAGCGAGGGAGACCCAGTACTTC. Translating gives CASSLSVRGLARETQYF.

CDR3 loop: CASSPSIQETQYF. CDR3 nucleotides: TGCGCCAGCAGCCCCTCCATCCAAGAGACCCAGTACTTC. The rearrangement joins TRBV5-1 to TRBJ2-5; D ambiguous. The length of the CDR3 is 13 residues. Germline-derived CDR1 and CDR2 are SGHRS and YFSETQ. Trimming took off 4 bases at V and 1 base at J, with 8 bases between the two ends.

The chain uses TRBV18 and TRBJ2-1; D is unclear. Per germline, CDR1 KGHSH and CDR2 LQKENI. V was cut by 3 bases and J by 8 bases, with 5 bases left in between. The CDR3 is 11 amino acids. CDR3: CASSPLHEQFF. The DNA of the CDR3 is TGTGCCAGCTCACCCCTTCATGAGCAGTTCTTC.

The V gene is TRBV18, the J gene TRBJ2-1; D gene ambiguous. V was shortened by 5 bases and J by 8 bases, with 13 bases between the two germline ends. CDR3 length: 13 residues. CDR1 is KGHSH and CDR2 is LQKENI in the germline V gene. The CDR3 region is CASSNELRDEQFF. The DNA of the CDR3 is TGTGCCAGCTCAAACGAGCTTAGAGATGAGCAGTTCTTC.

This clone was detected once. V usage is TRBV9 and J usage is TRBJ2-2, with TRBD1 as a possible D gene (5 bases). The germline gives CDR1 SGDLS, CDR2 YYNGEE. With 4 bases removed from V and 6 bases from J, the gap between germline ends came to 10 bases. The CDR3 runs 13 residues. CDR3 nucleotide sequence: TGTGCCAGCAGCTTCGCAGGGCCCGGGGAGCTGTTTTTT. It is translated as CASSFAGPGELFF.

This sequence joins TRBV19 and TRBJ1-5, with D unresolved. Germline assignment: CDR1 LNHDA and CDR2 SQIVND (reference sequence). The CDR3 totals 15 residues. Between the trimmed V and J ends, which lost 6 bases and 3 bases, there was a span of 15 bases. CDR3 sequence (DNA): TGTGCCAGTAGGCTGATGGGCAGGTCCAATCAGCCCCAGCATTTT. Translating it yields CASRLMGRSNQPQHF.

This sequence joins TRBV19 and TRBJ2-3; the D call may be TRBD1 or TRBD2 (5 bases each). This CDR3 comprises 16 residues. Germline V gene lookup returns CDR1 LNHDA and CDR2 SQIVND (reference sequence). Trimming stripped 3 bases from V and 4 bases from J, with 17 bases between. The CDR3 DNA is TGTGCCAGTAGTATTTCCGGGACCCCCGGCGCAGATACGCAGTATTTT. Protein product: CASSISGTPGADTQYF. The entire variable domain, with the rest obtained from reference TRBV19 and TRBJ2-3, is as follows: DGGITQSPKYLFRKEGQNVTLSCEQNLNHDAMYWYRQDPGQGLRLIYYSQIVNDFQKGDIAEGYSVSREKKESFPLTVTSAQKNPTAFYLCASSISGTPGADTQYFGPGTRLTVL.

The V and J genes are TRBV25-1 and TRBJ1-6, with unresolved D. V was shortened by 3 bases and J by 8 bases, with 11 bases between the two germline ends. Germline CDR1 is MGHDK and CDR2 is SYGVNS. The CDR3 is 14 residues long. The CDR3 sequence: CASSDHRAHSPLHF. CDR3 DNA: TGTGCCAGCAGTGATCACCGGGCCCATTCACCCCTCCACTTT.

The gene calls are TRBV7-8 and TRBJ2-3; D is perhaps TRBD1 (5 bases). Germline V gives CDR1 SGHVS, CDR2 FQNEAQ. Trimming left V 0 bases short and J 4 bases short, with 8 bases between. This CDR3 spans 14 amino acids. In nucleotides, the CDR3 is TGTGCCAGCAGCTTAGCCAGGGTGGCAGATACGCAGTATTTT. Translated, it gives CASSLARVADTQYF.

This chain links TRBV9 with TRBJ2-3, with 7 nucleotides matching TRBD1. V shed 0 bases and J 1 base; nucleotides not matched to a gene: 2. The CDR3 consists of 15 residues. Per the germline V gene, CDR1 is SGDLS and CDR2 is YYNGEE. This CDR3 reads CASSVDTGGTDTQYF. CDR3 coding DNA: TGTGCCAGCAGCGTAGACACAGGGGGCACAGATACGCAGTATTTT. Combining the CDR3 with reference TRBV9 and TRBJ2-3 gives the whole variable domain DSGVTQTPKHLITATGQRVTLRCSPRSGDLSVYWYQQSLDQGLQFLIQYYNGEERAKGNILERFSAQQFPDLHSELNLSSLELGDSALYFCASSVDTGGTDTQYFGPGTRLTVL.

This chain connects TRBV9 to TRBJ2-6, with D possibly being TRBD2 (6 bases). Germline V gene lookup returns CDR1 SGDLS and CDR2 YYNGEE. V gave up 6 bases and J gave up 3 bases, with 19 bases separating them. The CDR3 has 17 residues. For the CDR3, the DNA is TGTGCCAGCACGCCGGGGGAAGGTTTGATTGGGGCCAACGTCCTGACTTTC. The encoded protein is CASTPGEGLIGANVLTF.

The chain has TRBV19 and TRBJ2-3, with 13 nucleotides matching TRBD2. V shed 4 bases, J shed 0 bases, and the junction held 7 bases outside the gene matches. Germline V gene sequence: CDR1 LNHDA, CDR2 SQIVND (reference sequence). The CDR3 consists of 18 residues. The CDR3 loop reads CASSRTSGGTASTDTQYF. The CDR3 DNA sequence: TGTGCCAGTAGTAGGACTAGCGGGGGAACAGCTAGCACAGATACGCAGTATTTT.

The chain combines TRBV4-1 with TRBJ1-1; D is possibly TRBD1 (6 bases). Germline V lookup: CDR1 MGHRA, CDR2 YSYEKL. V was cut by 6 bases and J by 2 bases, with 19 bases left in between. The CDR3 totals 16 residues. The CDR3 DNA reads TGCGCCAGCAGTCAGGGTCCCGGACAGACAAACACTGAAGCTTTCTTT. This codes for CASSQGPGQTNTEAFF.

This clone has only one observation. V gene TRBV5-1 combines with J gene TRBJ1-4; 8 bases fit TRBD1. Germline V gene data show CDR1 as SGHRS and CDR2 as YFSETQ. The CDR3 has 19 amino acids. Trimming took 3 bases from V and 0 from J; bases not matched to a gene: 13. The CDR3 loop is CASSSPDTGGRATNEKLFF. The CDR3 nucleotides are TGCGCCAGCAGCTCGCCCGACACAGGGGGACGTGCAACTAATGAAAAACTGTTTTTT.

Turning to this clone: A read error may account for a junction end that differs from germline. Other DNA variants within this sample encode the same CDR3. The chain couples TRBV11-2 to TRBJ1-1, with D unresolved. Germline loops: CDR1 SGHAT, CDR2 FQNNGV. The CDR3 spans 12 residues. The CDR3 reads CASSLVDTEAFF. DNA for the CDR3: TGTGCCAGCAGCTTGGTTGACACTGAAGCCTTCTTT.

The V gene is TRBV14, the J gene TRBJ2-5; D perhaps matches TRBD2 (6 bases). The CDR3 consists of 18 residues. V shed 0 bases and J shed 2 bases, with 19 bases lying between them. CDR1 and CDR2 (germline): SGHDN, FVKESK. The CDR3 here is CASSQESLQGLRQETQYF. The CDR3 nucleotides read TGTGCCAGCAGCCAAGAAAGCCTCCAGGGACTTCGGCAAGAGACCCAGTACTTC.

V gene TRBV7-6 combines with J gene TRBJ2-7; 9 bases align to TRBD2. CDR3 length: 15 residues. Germline-derived CDR1 and CDR2 are SGHVS and FNYEAQ. V gave up 8 bases and J gave up 1 base; unmatched junction bases: 9. The CDR3 loop is CASGTRLAASYEQYF. The CDR3 bases are TGTGCCAGCGGAACCAGACTAGCGGCATCCTACGAGCAGTACTTC.

The rearrangement links TRBV9 to TRBJ2-2; 8 nucleotides align to TRBD1. CDR3 length: 14 amino acids. Germline assignment: CDR1 SGDLS and CDR2 YYNGEE. The junction had 2 bases not matched to a gene; V was cut back by 3 bases and J by 4 bases. The CDR3 DNA reads TGTGCCAGCAGCGGGACAGGGACCACCGGGGAGCTGTTTTTT. Protein product: CASSGTGTTGELFF. The full variable domain, its missing parts supplied by reference TRBV9 and TRBJ2-2, is DSGVTQTPKHLITATGQRVTLRCSPRSGDLSVYWYQQSLDQGLQFLIQYYNGEERAKGNILERFSAQQFPDLHSELNLSSLELGDSALYFCASSGTGTTGELFFGEGSRLTVL.

The chain couples TRBV28 to TRBJ1-1, with TRBD1 matching 7 bases. This CDR3 is 12 amino acids long. J lost 7 bases, V lost 7 bases, and 6 bases had no gene match. The germline V gene encodes CDR1 MDHEN and CDR2 SYDVKM. The CDR3 is CASTADRIEAFF. Written as DNA, the CDR3 is TGTGCCAGCACCGCGGACAGGATTGAAGCTTTCTTT.

This chain uses TRBV29-1 with TRBJ2-1; D is possibly TRBD1 (5 bases). The CDR3 runs 14 residues. The germline V and J ends were trimmed by 4 bases and 4 bases, with 14 bases remaining between them. Germline V CDR1 and CDR2: SQVTM, ANQGSEA. This chain's CDR3 is CSVARRAEYNEQFF. CDR3 nucleotide sequence: TGCAGCGTTGCCCGCAGGGCAGAATACAATGAGCAGTTCTTC.

V usage is TRBV27 and J usage is TRBJ1-1; D remains unclear. CDR1 and CDR2 from the germline V gene are MNHEY and SMNVEV (reference sequence). V lost 6 bases to trimming and J lost 0 bases, with 8 bases between them. The CDR3 contains 13 residues. CDR3 sequence reads: CASRTRVNTEAFF. The CDR3 DNA is TGTGCCAGCAGAACTAGGGTGAACACTGAAGCTTTCTTT.

The genes are TRBV6-5 and TRBJ2-7, with TRBD2 matching 13 bases. CDR3 length: 16 amino acids. Germline CDR1 and CDR2: MNHEY and SVGAGI. The J segment lost 7 bases and the V segment lost 4 bases, leaving 10 bases of the junction unmatched. The CDR3 is CASSSPGLAGAREQYF. The CDR3 DNA reads as TGTGCCAGCAGTTCCCCTGGACTAGCGGGGGCGCGGGAGCAGTACTTC.

This clone came up a few times. Other DNA sequences in the sample encode the same CDR3. CDR3 in DNA: TGTGCCAGCAAGCTTGGGGGGACAGGGGCAGGATGGGGTGGCTACACCTTC. This sequence encodes CASKLGGTGAGWGGYTF. V is TRBV5-4 and J is TRBJ1-2; 10 bases line up with TRBD1. Trimming removed 6 bases from V and 7 bases from J; junction bases left unmatched: 18. The CDR3 loop spans 17 amino acids. Germline CDR1 reads SGHNT; CDR2 reads YYREEE (reference sequence).

The chain is built from TRBV5-1 and TRBJ2-2, with a tentative D call TRBD2 (5 bases). The V end lost 2 bases, the J end lost 7 bases, and 9 bases lay between the germline ends. CDR1 is SGHRS and CDR2 is YFSETQ in the germline V gene. The CDR3 runs 13 residues. The CDR3 spells CASSFEGGGELFF. CDR3 DNA: TGCGCCAGCAGCTTCGAGGGTGGCGGGGAGCTGTTTTTT.

CDR3 bases: TGTGCCAGCAGCGTAGATAGAACAGGGACTAGCACAGATACGCAGTATTTT. Its translation: CASSVDRTGTSTDTQYF. The chain links TRBV9 to TRBJ2-3; either TRBD1 or TRBD2 may fit D (6 bases each). V lost 0 bases and J lost 0, with 14 bases in between. This CDR3 has 17 residues. Germline V lookup: CDR1 SGDLS, CDR2 YYNGEE.

The chain employs TRBV7-8 and TRBJ1-6; D perhaps matches TRBD1 (5 bases). The V end was cut by 3 bases, the J end by 4 bases, with 7 bases between. The CDR3 has 14 residues. Germline CDR1 is SGHVS and CDR2 is FQNEAQ. For the CDR3, the DNA is TGTGCCAGCAGCTTCGACAGATATAATTCACCCCTCCACTTT. Encoded protein: CASSFDRYNSPLHF.

Here the CDR3 DNA reads TGTGCCAGCTCACCGGCGGAAAACACTGAAGCTTTCTTT. As protein: CASSPAENTEAFF. The chain recombines TRBV18 with TRBJ1-1; the D is unclear. In germline, CDR1 is KGHSH, CDR2 LQKENI. The CDR3 contains 13 residues. Trimming removed 3 bases from V and 2 bases from J, with 7 bases in between.